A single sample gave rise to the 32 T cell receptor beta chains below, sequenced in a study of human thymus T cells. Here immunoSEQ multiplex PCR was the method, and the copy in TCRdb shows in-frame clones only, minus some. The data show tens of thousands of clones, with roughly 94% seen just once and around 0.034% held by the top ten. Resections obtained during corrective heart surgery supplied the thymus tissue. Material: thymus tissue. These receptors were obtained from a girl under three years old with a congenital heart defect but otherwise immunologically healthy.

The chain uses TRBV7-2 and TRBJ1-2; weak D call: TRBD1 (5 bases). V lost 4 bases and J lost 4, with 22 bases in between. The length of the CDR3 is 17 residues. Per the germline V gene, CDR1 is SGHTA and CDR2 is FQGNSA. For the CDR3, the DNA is TGTGCCAGCAGCTCGCCATCGGGGACGCTAGACTTCTATGGCTACACCTTC. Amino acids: CASSSPSGTLDFYGYTF.

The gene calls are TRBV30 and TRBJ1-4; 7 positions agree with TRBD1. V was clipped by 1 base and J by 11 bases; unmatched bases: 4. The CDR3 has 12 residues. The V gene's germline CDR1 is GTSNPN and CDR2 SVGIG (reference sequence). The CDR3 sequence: CAWSADRVKLFF. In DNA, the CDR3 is TGTGCCTGGAGTGCCGACAGGGTTAAACTGTTTTTT.

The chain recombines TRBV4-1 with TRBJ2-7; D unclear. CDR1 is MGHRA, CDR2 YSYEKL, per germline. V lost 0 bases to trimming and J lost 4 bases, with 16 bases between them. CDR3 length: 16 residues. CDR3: CASSQDPRRRPYEQYF. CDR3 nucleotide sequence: TGCGCCAGCAGCCAAGATCCGCGGCGAAGACCTTACGAGCAGTACTTC.

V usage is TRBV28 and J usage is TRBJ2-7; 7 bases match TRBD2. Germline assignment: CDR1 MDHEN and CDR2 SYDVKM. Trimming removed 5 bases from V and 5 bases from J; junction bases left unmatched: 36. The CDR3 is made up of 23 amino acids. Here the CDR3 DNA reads TGTGCCAGCAGTACTAAACTTGGGACTAATTGGCTAGCGGAATCCCCAGAGGGAGACGAGCAGTACTTC. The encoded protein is CASSTKLGTNWLAESPEGDEQYF.

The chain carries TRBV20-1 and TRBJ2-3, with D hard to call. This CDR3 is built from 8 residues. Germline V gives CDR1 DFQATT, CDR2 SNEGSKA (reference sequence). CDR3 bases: TGCGGAGTCGATACGCAGTATTTT. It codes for CGVDTQYF.

The CDR3 is CASSLGEIEQYF. The CDR3, as DNA: TGTGCCAGCAGCCTAGGGGAAATCGAGCAGTACTTC. The chain links TRBV7-9 to TRBJ2-7, with a weak D call TRBD1 (5 bases). Per germline, CDR1 SEHNR and CDR2 FQNEAQ (reference sequence). This CDR3 has 12 amino acids. V gave up 5 bases and J gave up 6 bases, with 11 bases separating them.

CDR3 protein: CASSFTPQGYEQYF. The CDR3 coding sequence is TGCGCCAGCAGCTTTACCCCTCAGGGGTACGAGCAGTACTTC. V usage is TRBV5-1 and J usage is TRBJ2-7; a weak D match, TRBD1 (6 bases). The germline CDR1 and CDR2 sequences are SGHRS and YFSETQ. V was clipped by 2 bases and J by 4 bases, with 13 bases between them. The CDR3 is made up of 14 amino acids.

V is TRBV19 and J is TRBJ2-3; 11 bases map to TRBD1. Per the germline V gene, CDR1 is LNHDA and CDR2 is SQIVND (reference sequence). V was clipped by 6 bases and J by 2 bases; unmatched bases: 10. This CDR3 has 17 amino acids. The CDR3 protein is CASSPTRDRGITDTQYF. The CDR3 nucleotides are TGTGCCAGTAGCCCAACCCGGGACAGGGGGATCACAGATACGCAGTATTTT.

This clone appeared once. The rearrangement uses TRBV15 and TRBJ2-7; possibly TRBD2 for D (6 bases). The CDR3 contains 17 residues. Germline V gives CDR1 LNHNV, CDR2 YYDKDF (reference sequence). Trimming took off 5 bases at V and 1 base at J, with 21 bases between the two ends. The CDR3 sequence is CATSVGRVASVSYEQYF. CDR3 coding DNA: TGTGCCACCAGCGTTGGGCGGGTGGCTAGCGTATCCTACGAGCAGTACTTC.

The CDR3 nucleotides read TGTGCCACCGGGGACAGCCACTCTGGAAACACCATATATTTT. Translated: CATGDSHSGNTIYF. The rearrangement uses TRBV5-8 and TRBJ1-3; 7 bases align to TRBD1. Germline V CDR1 and CDR2: SGHTS, YDEGEE. The length of the CDR3 is 14 residues. J gave up 0 bases and V 9 bases, and 6 bases lay outside the gene matches.

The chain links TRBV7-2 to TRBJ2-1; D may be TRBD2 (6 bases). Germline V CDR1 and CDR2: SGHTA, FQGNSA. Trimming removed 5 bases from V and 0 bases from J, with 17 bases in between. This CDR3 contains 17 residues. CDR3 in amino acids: CASSPGWGESSYNEQFF. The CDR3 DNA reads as TGTGCCAGCAGCCCAGGCTGGGGGGAGAGCTCCTACAATGAGCAGTTCTTC.

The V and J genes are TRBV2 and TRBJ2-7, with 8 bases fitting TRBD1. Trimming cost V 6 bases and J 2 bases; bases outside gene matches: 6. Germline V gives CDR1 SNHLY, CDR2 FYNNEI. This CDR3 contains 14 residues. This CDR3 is CASSSGTGPYEQYF. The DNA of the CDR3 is TGTGCCAGCAGCTCCGGGACAGGACCCTACGAGCAGTACTTC.

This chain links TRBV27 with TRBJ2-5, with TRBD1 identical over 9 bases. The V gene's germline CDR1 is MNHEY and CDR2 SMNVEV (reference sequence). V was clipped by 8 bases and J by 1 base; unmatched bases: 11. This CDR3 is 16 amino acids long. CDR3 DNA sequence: TGTGCCAGCCGGGACAGGGAGGTGTCGGTCCAAGAGACCCAGTACTTC. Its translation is CASRDREVSVQETQYF.

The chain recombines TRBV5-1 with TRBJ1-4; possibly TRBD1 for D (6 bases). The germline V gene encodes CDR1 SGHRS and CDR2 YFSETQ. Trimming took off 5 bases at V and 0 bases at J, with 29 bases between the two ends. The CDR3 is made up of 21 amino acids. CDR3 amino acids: CASSFDRLGTPYTSTNEKLFF. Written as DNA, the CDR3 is TGCGCCAGCAGTTTTGACAGACTCGGGACACCCTATACCTCAACTAATGAAAAACTGTTTTTT.

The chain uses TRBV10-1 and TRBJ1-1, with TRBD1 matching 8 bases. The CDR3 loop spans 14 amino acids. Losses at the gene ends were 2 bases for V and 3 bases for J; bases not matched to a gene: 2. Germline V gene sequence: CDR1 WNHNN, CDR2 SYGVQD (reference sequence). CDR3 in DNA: TGCGCCAGCAGTGAGGACAGGGGTGACACTGAAGCTTTCTTT. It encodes CASSEDRGDTEAFF.

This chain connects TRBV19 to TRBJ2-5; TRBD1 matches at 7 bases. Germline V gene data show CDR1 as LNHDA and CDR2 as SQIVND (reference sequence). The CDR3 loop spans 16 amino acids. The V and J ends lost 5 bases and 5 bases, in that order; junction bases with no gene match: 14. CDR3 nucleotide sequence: TGTGCCAGTAGTGTTAACCCAGGGGGTCGGATGGAGACCCAGTACTTC. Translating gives CASSVNPGGRMETQYF.

The CDR3 region is CASSVQAGGFYEQYF. The CDR3 region has the DNA TGTGCCAGCAGTGTGCAAGCGGGAGGGTTTTACGAGCAGTACTTC. The chain has TRBV6-1 and TRBJ2-7, with 10 bases aligning to TRBD2. The CDR3 contains 15 residues. Trimming cost V 4 bases and J 4 bases; bases outside gene matches: 7. The germline V gene encodes CDR1 MNHNS and CDR2 SASEGT.

CDR3: CATRVAGRYDTQYF. The CDR3 nucleotides read TGTGCCACCAGGGTGGCAGGACGCTACGATACGCAGTATTTT. The rearrangement links TRBV27 to TRBJ2-3; D may be TRBD1 (5 bases). The germline V and J ends were trimmed by 10 bases and 6 bases, with 20 bases remaining between them. Germline CDR1 is MNHEY and CDR2 is SMNVEV (reference sequence). CDR3 size: 14 residues.

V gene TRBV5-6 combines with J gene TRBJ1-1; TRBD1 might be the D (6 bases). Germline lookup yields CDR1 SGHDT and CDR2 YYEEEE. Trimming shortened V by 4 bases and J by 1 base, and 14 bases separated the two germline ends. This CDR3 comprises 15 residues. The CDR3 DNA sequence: TGTGCCAGCAGCACAGCAGGGGTTAAGAACACTGAAGCTTTCTTT. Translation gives CASSTAGVKNTEAFF.

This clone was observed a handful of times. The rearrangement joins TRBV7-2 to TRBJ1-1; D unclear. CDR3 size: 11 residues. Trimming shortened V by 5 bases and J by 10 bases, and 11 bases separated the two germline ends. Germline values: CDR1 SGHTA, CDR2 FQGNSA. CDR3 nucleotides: TGTGCCAGCAGCAGCGGAGATCGAGCTTTCTTT. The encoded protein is CASSSGDRAFF. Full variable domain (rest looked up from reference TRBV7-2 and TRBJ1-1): GAGVSQSPSNKVTEKGKDVELRCDPISGHTALYWYRQSLGQGLEFLIYFQGNSAPDKSGLPSDRFSAERTGGSVSTLTIQRTQQEDSAVYLCASSSGDRAFFGQGTRLTVV.

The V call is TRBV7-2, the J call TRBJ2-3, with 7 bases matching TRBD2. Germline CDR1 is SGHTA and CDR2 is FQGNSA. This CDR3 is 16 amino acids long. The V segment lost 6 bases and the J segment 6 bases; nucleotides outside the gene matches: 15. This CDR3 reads CASRNPHGGLRDTQYF. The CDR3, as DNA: TGTGCCAGCAGGAACCCCCACGGGGGACTAAGGGATACGCAGTATTTT.

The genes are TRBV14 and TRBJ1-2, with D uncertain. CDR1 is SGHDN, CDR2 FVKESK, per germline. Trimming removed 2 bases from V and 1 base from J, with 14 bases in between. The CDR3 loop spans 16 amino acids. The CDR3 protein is CASSQTRGGYNYGYTF. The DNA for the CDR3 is TGTGCCAGCAGCCAAACTCGGGGAGGTTATAACTATGGCTACACCTTC.

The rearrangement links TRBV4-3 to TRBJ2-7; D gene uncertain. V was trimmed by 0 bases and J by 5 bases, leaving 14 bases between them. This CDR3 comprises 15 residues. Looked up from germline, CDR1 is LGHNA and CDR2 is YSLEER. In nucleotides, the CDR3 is TGCGCCAGCAGCCAAGATAAAAGCAGCGTCCACGAGCAGTACTTC. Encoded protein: CASSQDKSSVHEQYF.

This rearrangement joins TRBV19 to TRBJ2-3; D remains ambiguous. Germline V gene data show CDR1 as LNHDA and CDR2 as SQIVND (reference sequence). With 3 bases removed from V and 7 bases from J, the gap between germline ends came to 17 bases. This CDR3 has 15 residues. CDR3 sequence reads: CASSMDRIRANTQYF. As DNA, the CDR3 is TGTGCCAGTAGTATGGACCGAATTAGGGCCAATACGCAGTATTTT.

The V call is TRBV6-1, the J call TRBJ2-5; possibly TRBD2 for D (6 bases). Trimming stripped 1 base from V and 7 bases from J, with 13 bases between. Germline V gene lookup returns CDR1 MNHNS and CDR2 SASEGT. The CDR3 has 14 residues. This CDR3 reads CASSEGDFGGTQYF. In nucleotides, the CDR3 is TGTGCCAGCAGTGAAGGGGACTTCGGCGGGACCCAGTACTTC.

Here the CDR3 reads CASRAGGGSYEQYF. In DNA, the CDR3 is TGTGCCAGCAGAGCAGGGGGTGGCTCCTACGAGCAGTACTTC. The chain recombines TRBV11-2 with TRBJ2-7, with 7 bases lining up with TRBD1. This CDR3 spans 14 amino acids. CDR1 and CDR2 (germline): SGHAT, FQNNGV. V lost 6 bases to trimming and J lost 0 bases; unmatched junction nucleotides: 5.

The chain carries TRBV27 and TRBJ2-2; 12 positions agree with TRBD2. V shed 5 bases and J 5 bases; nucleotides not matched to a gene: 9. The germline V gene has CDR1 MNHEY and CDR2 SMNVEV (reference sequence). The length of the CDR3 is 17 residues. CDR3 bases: TGTGCCAGCAGTCCTAGCGGGAGGGCGTATGGTACCGGGGAGCTGTTTTTT. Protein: CASSPSGRAYGTGELFF.

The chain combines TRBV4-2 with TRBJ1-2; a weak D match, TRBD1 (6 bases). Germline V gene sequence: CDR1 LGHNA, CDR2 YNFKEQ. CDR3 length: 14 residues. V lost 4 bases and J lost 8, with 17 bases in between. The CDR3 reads CASSRRTAPGGYTF. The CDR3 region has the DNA TGTGCCAGCAGCCGCCGGACAGCCCCAGGGGGCTACACCTTC.

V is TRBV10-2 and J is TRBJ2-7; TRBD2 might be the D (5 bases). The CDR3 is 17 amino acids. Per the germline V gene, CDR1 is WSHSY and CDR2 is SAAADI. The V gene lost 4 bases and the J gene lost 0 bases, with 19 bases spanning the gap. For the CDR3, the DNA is TGCGCCAGCAGTGTCTGGGTCGGGGTCGATCCCTCCTACGAGCAGTACTTC. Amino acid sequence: CASSVWVGVDPSYEQYF.

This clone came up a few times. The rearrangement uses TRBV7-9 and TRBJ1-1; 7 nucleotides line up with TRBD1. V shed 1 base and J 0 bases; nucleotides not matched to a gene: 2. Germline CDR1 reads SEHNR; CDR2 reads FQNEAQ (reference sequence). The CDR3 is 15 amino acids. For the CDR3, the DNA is TGTGCCAGCAGCTTAGTGGGACAGTTGAACACTGAAGCTTTCTTT. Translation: CASSLVGQLNTEAFF.

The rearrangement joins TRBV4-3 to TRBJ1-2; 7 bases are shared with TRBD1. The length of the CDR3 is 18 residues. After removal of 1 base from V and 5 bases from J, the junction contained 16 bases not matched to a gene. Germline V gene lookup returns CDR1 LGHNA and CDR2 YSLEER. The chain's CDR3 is CASSQAQRQGRPRYGYTF. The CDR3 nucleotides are TGCGCCAGCAGCCAAGCCCAACGACAGGGCCGCCCCCGGTATGGCTACACCTTC.

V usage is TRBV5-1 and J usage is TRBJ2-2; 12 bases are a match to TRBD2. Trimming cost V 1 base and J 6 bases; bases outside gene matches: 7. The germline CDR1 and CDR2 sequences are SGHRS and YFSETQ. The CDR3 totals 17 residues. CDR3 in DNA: TGCGCCAGCAGCTTGCGGCTAGCGGGAGGGCCGGCCGGGGAGCTGTTTTTT. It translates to CASSLRLAGGPAGELFF.